Listed below are T cell receptor beta chains from one sample, sequenced in a study of Ad26.COV2.S vaccination and SARS-CoV-2 variants. Only in-frame clones appear in the TCRdb table, and some are missing; sequencing was by immunoSEQ multiplex PCR. The sample holds 240,000 or so clones, roughly 88% seen once. Sequencing used peripheral blood, obtained in a trial of Ad26.COV2.S vaccine versus placebo. These receptors originate from a person aged 18-65 years who received the Ad26.COV2.S COVID-19 vaccine or a placebo. CDR3s leave out the opening cysteine and the closing phenylalanine or tryptophan.

cdr3_length v_call cdr3_aa
13 TRBV5-1 ASSPFTGYEETQY
13 TRBV5-6 ASSLARDYQETQY
11 TRBV6-5 ASSYDFNTEAF
12 TRBV25-1 ASSEFGARPGYT
13 TRBV6-2/TRBV6-3 ASSYRRLVANEQF
11 TRBV12-3/TRBV12-4 ASSLRGPSEQF
13 TRBV6-6 ASSKGQGANQPQH
12 TRBV6-6 ASRGGAGTDTQY
11 TRBV9 ASSVDEYQPQH
13 TRBV7-3 ASSLAPGASYEQY
11 TRBV7-8 ASSMGQGDEAF